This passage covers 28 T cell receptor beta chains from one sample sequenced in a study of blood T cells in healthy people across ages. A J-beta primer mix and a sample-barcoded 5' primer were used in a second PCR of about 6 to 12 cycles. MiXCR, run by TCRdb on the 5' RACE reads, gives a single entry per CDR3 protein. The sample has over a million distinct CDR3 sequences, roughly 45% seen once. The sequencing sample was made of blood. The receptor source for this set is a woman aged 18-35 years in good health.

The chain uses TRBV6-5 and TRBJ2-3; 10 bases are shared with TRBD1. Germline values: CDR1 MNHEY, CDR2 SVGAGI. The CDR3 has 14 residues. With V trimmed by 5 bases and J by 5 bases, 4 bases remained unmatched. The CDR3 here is CASSVGTGEDTQYF. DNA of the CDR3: TGTGCCAGCAGTGTTGGGACAGGGGAAGATACGCAGTATTTT.

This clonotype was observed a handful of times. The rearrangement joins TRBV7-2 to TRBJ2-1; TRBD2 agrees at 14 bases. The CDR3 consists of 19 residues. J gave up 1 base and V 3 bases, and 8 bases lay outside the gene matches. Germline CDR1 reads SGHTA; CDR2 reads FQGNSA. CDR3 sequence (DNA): TGTGCCAGCAGCTTCCCCGGGACTAGCGGGAGTAAGTCCTACAATGAGCAGTTCTTC. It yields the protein CASSFPGTSGSKSYNEQFF.

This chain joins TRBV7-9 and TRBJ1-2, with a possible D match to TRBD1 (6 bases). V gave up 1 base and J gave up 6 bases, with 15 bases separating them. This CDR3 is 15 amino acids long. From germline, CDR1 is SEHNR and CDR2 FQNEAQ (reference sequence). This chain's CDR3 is CASSLGGQGKDGYTF. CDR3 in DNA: TGTGCCAGCAGCTTAGGGGGTCAGGGGAAGGATGGCTACACCTTC.

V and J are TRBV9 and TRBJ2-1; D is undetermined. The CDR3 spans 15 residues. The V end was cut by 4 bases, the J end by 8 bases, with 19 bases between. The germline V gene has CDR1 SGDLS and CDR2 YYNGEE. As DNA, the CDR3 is TGTGCCAGCAGCCCTACGTCGGCCTTAGGGTATGAGCAGTTCTTC. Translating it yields CASSPTSALGYEQFF.

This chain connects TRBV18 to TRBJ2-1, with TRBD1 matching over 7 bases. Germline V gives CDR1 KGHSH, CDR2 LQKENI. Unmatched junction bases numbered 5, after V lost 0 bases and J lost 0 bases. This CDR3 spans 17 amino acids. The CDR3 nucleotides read TGTGCCAGCTCACCACCGAATACAGGGGACTCCTACAATGAGCAGTTCTTC. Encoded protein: CASSPPNTGDSYNEQFF.

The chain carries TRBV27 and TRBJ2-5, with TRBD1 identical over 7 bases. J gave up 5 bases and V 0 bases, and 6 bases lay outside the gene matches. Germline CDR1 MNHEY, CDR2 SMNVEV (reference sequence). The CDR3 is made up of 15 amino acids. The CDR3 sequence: CASSLSVTGLETQYF. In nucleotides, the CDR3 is TGTGCCAGCAGTTTATCCGTGACAGGGCTTGAGACCCAGTACTTC.

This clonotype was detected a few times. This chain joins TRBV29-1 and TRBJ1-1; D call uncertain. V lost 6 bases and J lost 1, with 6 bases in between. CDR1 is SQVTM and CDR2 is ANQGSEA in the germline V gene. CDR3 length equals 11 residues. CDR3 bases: TGCAGCGTCACGTGGAACACTGAAGCTTTCTTT. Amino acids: CSVTWNTEAFF.

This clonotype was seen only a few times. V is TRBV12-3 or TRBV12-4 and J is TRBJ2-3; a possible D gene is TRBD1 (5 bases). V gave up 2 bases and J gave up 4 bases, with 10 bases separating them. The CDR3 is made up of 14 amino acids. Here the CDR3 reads CASSLQGVADTQYF. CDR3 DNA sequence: TGTGCCAGCAGTTTACAGGGTGTTGCAGATACGCAGTATTTT.

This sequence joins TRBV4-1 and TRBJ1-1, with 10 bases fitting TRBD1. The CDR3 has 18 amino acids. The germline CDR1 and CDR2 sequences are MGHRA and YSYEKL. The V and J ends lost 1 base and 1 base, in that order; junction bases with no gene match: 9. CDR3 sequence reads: CASSQVGQGGARNTEAFF. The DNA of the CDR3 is TGCGCCAGCAGCCAAGTCGGACAGGGGGGCGCCCGGAACACTGAAGCTTTCTTT.

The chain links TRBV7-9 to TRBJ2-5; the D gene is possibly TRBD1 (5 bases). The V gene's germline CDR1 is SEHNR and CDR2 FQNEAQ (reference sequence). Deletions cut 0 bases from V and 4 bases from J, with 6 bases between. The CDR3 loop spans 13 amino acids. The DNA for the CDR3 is TGTGCCAGCAGCTTAGCCAGGGTAGAGACCCAGTACTTC. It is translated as CASSLARVETQYF. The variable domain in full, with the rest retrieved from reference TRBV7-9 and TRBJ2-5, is DTGVSQNPRHKITKRGQNVTFRCDPISEHNRLYWYRQTLGQGPEFLTYFQNEAQLEKSRLLSDRFSAERPKGSFSTLEIQRTEQGDSAMYLCASSLARVETQYFGPGTRLLVL.

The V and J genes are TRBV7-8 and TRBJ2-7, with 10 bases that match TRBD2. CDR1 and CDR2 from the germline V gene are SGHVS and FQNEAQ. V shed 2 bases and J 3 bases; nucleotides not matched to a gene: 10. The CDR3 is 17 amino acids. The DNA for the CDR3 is TGTGCCAGCAGCTTACACGAGCTAGCGGGAGTTTTCTACGAGCAGTACTTC. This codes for CASSLHELAGVFYEQYF.

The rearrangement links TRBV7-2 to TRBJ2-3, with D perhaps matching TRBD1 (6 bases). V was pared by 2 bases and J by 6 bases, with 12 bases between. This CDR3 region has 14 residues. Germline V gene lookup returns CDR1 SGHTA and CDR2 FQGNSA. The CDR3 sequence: CASSLRGKGDTQYF. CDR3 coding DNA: TGTGCCAGCAGCTTAAGGGGGAAGGGGGATACGCAGTATTTT.

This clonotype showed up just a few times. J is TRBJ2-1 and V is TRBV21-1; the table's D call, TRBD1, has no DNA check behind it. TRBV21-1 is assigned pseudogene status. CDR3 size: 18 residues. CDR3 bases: TGTGCCAGCAGCAAAGCTGTAGCATGGGGCCACACCTACAATGAGCAGTTCTTC. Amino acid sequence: CASSKAVAWGHTYNEQFF.

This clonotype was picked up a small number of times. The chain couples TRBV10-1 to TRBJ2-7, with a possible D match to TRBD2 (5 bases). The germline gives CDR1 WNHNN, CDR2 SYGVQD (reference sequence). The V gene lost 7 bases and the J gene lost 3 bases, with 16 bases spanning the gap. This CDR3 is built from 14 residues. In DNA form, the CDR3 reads TGCGCCAGCAACTTGGGTAACAGCGGCTACGAGCAGTACTTC. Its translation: CASNLGNSGYEQYF.

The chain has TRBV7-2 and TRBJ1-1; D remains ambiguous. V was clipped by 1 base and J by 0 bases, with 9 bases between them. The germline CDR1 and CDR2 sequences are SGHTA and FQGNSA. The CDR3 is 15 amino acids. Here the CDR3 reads CASSLVLGLNTEAFF. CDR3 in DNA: TGTGCCAGCAGCTTAGTGCTGGGATTGAACACTGAAGCTTTCTTT.

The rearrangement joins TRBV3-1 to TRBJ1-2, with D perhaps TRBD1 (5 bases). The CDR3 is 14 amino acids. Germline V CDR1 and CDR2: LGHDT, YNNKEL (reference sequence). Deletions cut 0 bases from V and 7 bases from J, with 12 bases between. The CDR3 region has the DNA TGTGCCAGCAGCCAAGACAAGGGGAAGGGTGGCTACACCTTC. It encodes CASSQDKGKGGYTF.

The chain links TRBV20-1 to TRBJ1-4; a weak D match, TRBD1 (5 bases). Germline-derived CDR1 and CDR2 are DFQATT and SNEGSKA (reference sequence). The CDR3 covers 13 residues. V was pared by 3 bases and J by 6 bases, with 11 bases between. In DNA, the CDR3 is TGCAGTGCTAGGGGGGACGGCCATGAAAAACTGTTTTTT. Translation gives CSARGDGHEKLFF.

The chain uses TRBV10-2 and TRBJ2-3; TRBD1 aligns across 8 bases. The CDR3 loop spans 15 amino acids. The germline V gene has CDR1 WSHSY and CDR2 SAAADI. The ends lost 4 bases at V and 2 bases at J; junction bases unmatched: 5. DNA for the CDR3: TGCGCCAGCAGTGCGTGGACAGGGAACACAGATACGCAGTATTTT. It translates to CASSAWTGNTDTQYF.

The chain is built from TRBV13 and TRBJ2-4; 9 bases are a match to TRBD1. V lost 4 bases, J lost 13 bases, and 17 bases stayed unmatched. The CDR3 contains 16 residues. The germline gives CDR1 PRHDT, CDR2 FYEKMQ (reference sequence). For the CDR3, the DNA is TGTGCCAGCAGCTGGGGGACAGGGAGCTCCTACAATGAGCAGTACTTC. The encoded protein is CASSWGTGSSYNEQYF.

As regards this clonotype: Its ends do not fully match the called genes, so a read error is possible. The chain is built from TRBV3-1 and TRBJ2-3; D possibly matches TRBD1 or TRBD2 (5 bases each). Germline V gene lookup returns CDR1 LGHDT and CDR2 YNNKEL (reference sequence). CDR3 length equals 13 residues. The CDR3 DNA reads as TGTGCCAGCAAAAGGGGACCCACAAATACGCAGTATTTT. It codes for CASKRGPTNTQYF.

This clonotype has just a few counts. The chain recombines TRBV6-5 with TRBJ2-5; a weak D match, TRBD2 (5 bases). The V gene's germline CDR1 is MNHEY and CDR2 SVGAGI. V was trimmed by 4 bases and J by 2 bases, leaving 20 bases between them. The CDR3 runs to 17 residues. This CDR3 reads CASSSHPLRTGQETQYF. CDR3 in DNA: TGTGCCAGCAGTTCCCACCCCCTTCGGACTGGGCAAGAGACCCAGTACTTC.

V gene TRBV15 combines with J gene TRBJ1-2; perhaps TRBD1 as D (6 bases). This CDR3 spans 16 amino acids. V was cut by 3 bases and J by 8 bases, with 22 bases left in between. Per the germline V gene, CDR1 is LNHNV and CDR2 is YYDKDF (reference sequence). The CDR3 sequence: CATSSPWGGALSGYTF. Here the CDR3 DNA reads TGTGCCACCAGCAGTCCCTGGGGGGGCGCGTTGAGCGGCTACACCTTC.

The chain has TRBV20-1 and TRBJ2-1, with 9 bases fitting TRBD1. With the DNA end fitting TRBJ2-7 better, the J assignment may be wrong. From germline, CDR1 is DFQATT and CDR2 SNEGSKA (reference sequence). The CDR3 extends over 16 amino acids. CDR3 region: CSAPAGQGSSYNEQYF. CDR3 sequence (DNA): TGCAGTGCACCAGCCGGACAGGGGAGCTCCTACAATGAGCAGTACTTC.

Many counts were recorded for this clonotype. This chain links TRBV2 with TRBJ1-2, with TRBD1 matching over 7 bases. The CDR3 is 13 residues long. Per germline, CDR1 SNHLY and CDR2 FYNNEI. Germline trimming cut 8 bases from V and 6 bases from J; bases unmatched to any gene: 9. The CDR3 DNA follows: TGTGCCAGCTCCCGGACAGGAGGGGATGGCTACACCTTC. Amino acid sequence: CASSRTGGDGYTF.

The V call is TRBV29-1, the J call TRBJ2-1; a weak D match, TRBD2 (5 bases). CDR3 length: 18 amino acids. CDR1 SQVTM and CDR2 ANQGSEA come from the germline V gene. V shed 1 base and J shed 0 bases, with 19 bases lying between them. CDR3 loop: CSVEVVEAVESSYNEQFF. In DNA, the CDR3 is TGCAGCGTTGAAGTCGTTGAAGCGGTTGAGAGCTCCTACAATGAGCAGTTCTTC.

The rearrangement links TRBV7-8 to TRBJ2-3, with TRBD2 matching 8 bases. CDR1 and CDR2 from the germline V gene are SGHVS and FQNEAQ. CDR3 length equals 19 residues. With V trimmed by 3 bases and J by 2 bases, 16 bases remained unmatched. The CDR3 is CASSLSPAGEGATTDTQYF. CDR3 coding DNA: TGTGCCAGCAGCTTGTCCCCAGCGGGAGAGGGTGCTACCACAGATACGCAGTATTTT.

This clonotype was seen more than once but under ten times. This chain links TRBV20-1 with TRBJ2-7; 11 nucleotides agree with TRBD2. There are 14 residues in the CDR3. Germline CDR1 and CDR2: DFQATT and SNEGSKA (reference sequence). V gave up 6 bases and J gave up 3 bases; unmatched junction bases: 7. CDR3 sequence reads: CSAPGLAGDYEQYF. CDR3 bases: TGCAGTGCACCAGGACTAGCGGGCGACTACGAGCAGTACTTC.

The CDR3 spells CASSFGGLAGVGEQYF. DNA for the CDR3: TGTGCCAGCAGCTTCGGAGGTCTAGCGGGAGTCGGTGAGCAGTACTTC. The chain joins TRBV7-2 to TRBJ2-1; 10 bases align to TRBD2. The J call may be faulty, since TRBJ2-7 better matches the DNA end. This CDR3 comprises 16 residues. Germline CDR1 is SGHTA and CDR2 is FQGNSA.